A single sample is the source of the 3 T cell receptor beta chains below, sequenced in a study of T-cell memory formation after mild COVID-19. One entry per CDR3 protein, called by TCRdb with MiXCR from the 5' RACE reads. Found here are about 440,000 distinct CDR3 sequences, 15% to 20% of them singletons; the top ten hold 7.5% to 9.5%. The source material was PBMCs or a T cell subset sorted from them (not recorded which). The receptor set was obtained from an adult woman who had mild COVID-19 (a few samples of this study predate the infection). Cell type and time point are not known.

The CDR3 protein is CASSYPGTGGRYEQYF. The CDR3 DNA reads as TGTGCCAGCAGTTACCCAGGGACAGGGGGACGGTACGAGCAGTACTTC. The chain links TRBV6-5 to TRBJ2-7; 11 nucleotides match TRBD1. V lost 2 bases, J lost 4 bases, and 7 bases stayed unmatched. Germline V gives CDR1 MNHEY, CDR2 SVGAGI. This CDR3 has 16 residues.

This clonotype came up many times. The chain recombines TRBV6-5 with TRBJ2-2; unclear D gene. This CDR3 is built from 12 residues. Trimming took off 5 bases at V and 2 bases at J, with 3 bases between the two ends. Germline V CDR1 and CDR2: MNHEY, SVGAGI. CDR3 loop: CASSHNTGELFF. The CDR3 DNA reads TGTGCCAGCAGTCACAACACCGGGGAGCTGTTTTTT.

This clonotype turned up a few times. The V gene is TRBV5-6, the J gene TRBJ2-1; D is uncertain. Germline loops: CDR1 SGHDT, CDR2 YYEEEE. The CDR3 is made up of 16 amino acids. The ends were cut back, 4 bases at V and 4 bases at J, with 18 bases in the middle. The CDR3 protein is CASSRLSARSYNEQFF. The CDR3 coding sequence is TGTGCCAGCAGCCGGCTTTCCGCACGAAGTTACAATGAGCAGTTCTTC.